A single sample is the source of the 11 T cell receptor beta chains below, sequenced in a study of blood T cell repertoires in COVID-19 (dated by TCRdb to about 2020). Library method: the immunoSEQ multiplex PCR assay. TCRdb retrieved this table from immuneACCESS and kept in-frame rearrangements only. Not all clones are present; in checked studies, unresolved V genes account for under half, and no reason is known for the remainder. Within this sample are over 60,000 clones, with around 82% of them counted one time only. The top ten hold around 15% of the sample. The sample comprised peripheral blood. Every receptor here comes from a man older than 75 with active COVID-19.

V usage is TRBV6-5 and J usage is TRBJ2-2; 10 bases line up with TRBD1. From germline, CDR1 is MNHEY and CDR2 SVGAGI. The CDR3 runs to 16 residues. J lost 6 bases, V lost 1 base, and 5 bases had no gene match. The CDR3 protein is CASSYYGTGVSGELFF. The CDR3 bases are TGTGCCAGCAGTTACTATGGGACAGGGGTTTCCGGGGAGCTGTTTTTT.

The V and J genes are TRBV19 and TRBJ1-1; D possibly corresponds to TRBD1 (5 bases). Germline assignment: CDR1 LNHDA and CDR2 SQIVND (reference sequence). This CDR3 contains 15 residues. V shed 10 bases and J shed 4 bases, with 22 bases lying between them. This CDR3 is CATRGADPGRTEAFF. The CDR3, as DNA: TGTGCCACCCGTGGGGCAGACCCGGGTCGCACTGAAGCTTTCTTT.

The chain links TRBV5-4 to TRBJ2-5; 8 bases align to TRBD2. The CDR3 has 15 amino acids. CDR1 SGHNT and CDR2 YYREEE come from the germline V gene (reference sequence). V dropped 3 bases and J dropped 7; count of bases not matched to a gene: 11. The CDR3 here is CASSSGGGIYVTQYF. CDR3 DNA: TGTGCCAGCAGCTCCGGGGGGGGTATATATGTGACCCAGTACTTC.

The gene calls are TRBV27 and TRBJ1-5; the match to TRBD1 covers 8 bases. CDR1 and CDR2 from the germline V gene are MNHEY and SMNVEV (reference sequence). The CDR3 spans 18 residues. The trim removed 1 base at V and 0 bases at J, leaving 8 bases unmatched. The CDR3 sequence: CASSLLGTGGPSNQPQHF. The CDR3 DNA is TGTGCCAGCAGTTTATTGGGGACAGGTGGCCCTAGCAATCAGCCCCAGCATTTT.

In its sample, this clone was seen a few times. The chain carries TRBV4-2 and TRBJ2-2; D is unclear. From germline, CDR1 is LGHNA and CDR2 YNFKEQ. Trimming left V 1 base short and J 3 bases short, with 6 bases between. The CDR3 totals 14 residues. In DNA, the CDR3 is TGTGCCAGCAGCCAAGTCTTCGACACCGGGGAGCTGTTTTTT. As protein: CASSQVFDTGELFF.

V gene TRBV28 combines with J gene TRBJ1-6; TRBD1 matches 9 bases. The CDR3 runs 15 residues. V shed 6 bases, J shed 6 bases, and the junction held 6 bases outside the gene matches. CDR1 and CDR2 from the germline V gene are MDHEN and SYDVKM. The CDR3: CASRKMTGGNSPLHF. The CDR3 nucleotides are TGTGCCAGCAGAAAAATGACAGGGGGTAATTCACCCCTCCACTTT.

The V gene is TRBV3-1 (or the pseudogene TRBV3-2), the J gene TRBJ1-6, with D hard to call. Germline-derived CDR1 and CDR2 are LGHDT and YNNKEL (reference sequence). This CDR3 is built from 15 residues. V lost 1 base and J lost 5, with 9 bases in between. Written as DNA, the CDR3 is TGTGCCAGCAGCCAAGGGCAGATGAATAATTCACCCCTCCACTTT. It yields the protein CASSQGQMNNSPLHF.

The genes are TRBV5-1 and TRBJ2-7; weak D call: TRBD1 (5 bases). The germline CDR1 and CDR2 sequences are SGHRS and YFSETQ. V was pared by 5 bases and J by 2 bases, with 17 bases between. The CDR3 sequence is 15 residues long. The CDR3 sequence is CASRPVTGNAYEQYF. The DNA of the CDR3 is TGCGCCAGCAGACCTGTTACAGGTAACGCCTACGAGCAGTACTTC.

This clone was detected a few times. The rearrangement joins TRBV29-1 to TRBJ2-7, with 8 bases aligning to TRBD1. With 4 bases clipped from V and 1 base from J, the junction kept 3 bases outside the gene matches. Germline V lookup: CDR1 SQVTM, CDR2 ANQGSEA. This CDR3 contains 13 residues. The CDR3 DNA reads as TGCAGCGTTGTGACAGGGGAGTCCTACGAGCAGTACTTC. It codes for CSVVTGESYEQYF.

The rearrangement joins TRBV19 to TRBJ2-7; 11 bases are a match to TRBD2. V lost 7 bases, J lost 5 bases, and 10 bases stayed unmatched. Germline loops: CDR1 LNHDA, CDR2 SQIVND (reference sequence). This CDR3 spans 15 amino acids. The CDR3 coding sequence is TGTGCCAGTACCATAACTAGCGGGAGTGTCAACGAGCAGTACTTC. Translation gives CASTITSGSVNEQYF.

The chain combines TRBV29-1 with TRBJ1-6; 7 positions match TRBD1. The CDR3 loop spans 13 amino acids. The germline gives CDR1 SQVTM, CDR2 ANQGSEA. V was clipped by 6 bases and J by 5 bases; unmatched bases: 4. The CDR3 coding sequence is TGCAGCGTCCAGGACAGGAATAATTCACCCCTCCACTTT. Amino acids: CSVQDRNNSPLHF.